Below are 19 T cell receptor beta chains sequenced from a single sample in a study of T cells in Graves' hyperthyroidism and ophthalmopathy. What was amplified from RNA transcripts were TCR beta CDR3 regions. RT-PCR in the first round (using the HTBI primer set) targeted the TCR CDR3. TCRdb independently ran MiXCR on the multiplex PCR reads; one entry per CDR3 protein. Among hundreds of thousands of distinct CDR3 sequences listed, about 43% were seen once. The sequenced sample was peripheral blood or thyroid tissue (not recorded which). The receptors come from a woman under 30 with Graves' hyperthyroidism.

There are a few counts of this clonotype. The chain is built from TRBV29-1 and TRBJ2-7; TRBD2 matches 7 bases. The germline gives CDR1 SQVTM, CDR2 ANQGSEA. The CDR3 length is 14 residues. V shed 4 bases and J 6 bases; nucleotides not matched to a gene: 12. CDR3 protein: CSVGPGLAESEQYF. CDR3 sequence (DNA): TGCAGCGTTGGTCCGGGGCTAGCGGAGTCCGAGCAGTACTTC.

The sample holds many counts of this clonotype. This chain uses TRBV6-5 with TRBJ2-5, with 7 positions matching TRBD1. V trimming: 6 bases; J trimming: 4 bases; junction bases outside the gene matches: 5. Germline CDR1 is MNHEY and CDR2 is SVGAGI. This CDR3 comprises 13 residues. CDR3 sequence (DNA): TGTGCCAGCAGCCAGACAGGGCCAGAGACCCAGTACTTC. Translation gives CASSQTGPETQYF.

This clonotype was observed a few times. This chain uses TRBV5-1 with TRBJ1-1, with unresolved D. CDR1 is SGHRS and CDR2 is YFSETQ in the germline V gene. The CDR3 is 14 residues long. V lost 2 bases to trimming and J lost 0 bases, with 8 bases between them. The CDR3 nucleotides are TGCGCCAGCAGCTTTGAGGGATTGAACACTGAAGCTTTCTTT. This translates into CASSFEGLNTEAFF.

V is TRBV25-1 and J is TRBJ2-7; 7 bases line up with TRBD2. The germline V gene encodes CDR1 MGHDK and CDR2 SYGVNS. J was trimmed by 3 bases and V by 0 bases; bases with no gene match: 5. The CDR3 spans 15 residues. CDR3 sequence (DNA): TGTGCCAGCAGTGAATATTCGGGAGGCATCTACGAGCAGTACTTC. Amino acid sequence: CASSEYSGGIYEQYF.

The V call is TRBV7-6, the J call TRBJ2-6; D not resolved. In germline, CDR1 is SGHVS, CDR2 FNYEAQ. The CDR3 totals 14 residues. V dropped 4 bases and J dropped 2 bases, with 6 bases sitting between them. The CDR3 loop is CASSSDPGANVLTF. DNA for the CDR3: TGTGCCAGCAGCTCCGACCCTGGGGCCAACGTCCTGACTTTC.

About this clonotype: A read error may be the cause here, since a much bigger clone is one base away. This chain uses TRBV7-9 with TRBJ1-5; 8 bases align to TRBD1. The ends lost 4 bases at V and 4 bases at J; junction bases unmatched: 3. The CDR3 spans 14 residues. The germline V gene has CDR1 SEHNR and CDR2 FQNEAQ (reference sequence). The CDR3 nucleotides read TGTGCCAGCAGCTCCCGGACAGGGAATCAGCCCCAGCATTTT. Translating it yields CASSSRTGNQPQHF.

The gene calls are TRBV7-9 and TRBJ2-7; 8 bases are a match to TRBD1. Unmatched junction bases numbered 7, after V lost 5 bases and J lost 1 base. This CDR3 has 15 amino acids. CDR1 is SEHNR and CDR2 is FQNEAQ in the germline V gene (reference sequence). CDR3 loop: CASSQGQVKSYEQYF. CDR3 DNA: TGTGCCAGCAGCCAGGGACAGGTGAAGTCCTACGAGCAGTACTTC.

This clonotype has ten or more counts. V usage is TRBV10-3 and J usage is TRBJ1-2; D not resolved. V lost 6 bases to trimming and J lost 2 bases, with 10 bases between them. This CDR3 is built from 13 residues. CDR1 and CDR2 (germline): ENHRY, SYGVKD. The CDR3 is CAIRKDGNYGYTF. As DNA, the CDR3 is TGTGCCATCAGGAAAGACGGAAACTATGGCTACACCTTC.

There are many counts of this clonotype. The J gene is TRBJ2-5, the V gene TRBV7-7; D possibly uses TRBD1 or TRBD2 (5 bases each). The length of the CDR3 is 13 residues. With 5 bases removed from V and 7 bases from J, the gap between germline ends came to 14 bases. From germline, CDR1 is SSHAT and CDR2 FNYEAQ (reference sequence). Written as DNA, the CDR3 is TGTGCCAGCAGCGAGGGGTTGGCGGGGACCCAGTACTTC. As protein: CASSEGLAGTQYF.

This clonotype was detected many times. The V gene is TRBV7-2, the J gene TRBJ2-7; D remains unclear. Germline V CDR1 and CDR2: SGHTA, FQGNSA. The V end lost 1 base, the J end lost 6 bases, and 7 bases lay between the germline ends. The length of the CDR3 is 12 residues. In DNA form, the CDR3 reads TGTGCCAGCAGCTTAGGCATGACCGAGCAGTACTTC. Amino acid sequence: CASSLGMTEQYF. Filled out from reference TRBV7-2 and TRBJ2-7, the complete variable domain reads GAGVSQSPSNKVTEKGKDVELRCDPISGHTALYWYRQSLGQGLEFLIYFQGNSAPDKSGLPSDRFSAERTGGSVSTLTIQRTQQEDSAVYLCASSLGMTEQYFGPGTRLTVT.

Comments on this clonotype: A junction boundary mismatches the germline segment, possibly from a read error. This chain links TRBV7-9 with TRBJ1-5; tentative D call: TRBD1 (5 bases). CDR3 length equals 14 residues. Germline lookup yields CDR1 SEHNR and CDR2 FQNEAQ (reference sequence). The CDR3 DNA reads as TGCGCCAGCAGCTTCGAGCCGGGGACTCAGCCCCAGCATTTT. It specifies CASSFEPGTQPQHF.

The V call is TRBV2, the J call TRBJ2-2; D perhaps matches TRBD2 (6 bases). The CDR3 is made up of 13 amino acids. Trimming took off 5 bases at V and 4 bases at J, with 8 bases between the two ends. The germline CDR1 and CDR2 sequences are SNHLY and FYNNEI. CDR3 in DNA: TGTGCCAGCAGTACGCGGGGCACCGGGGAGCTGTTTTTT. As protein: CASSTRGTGELFF.

This clonotype was seen only a few times. The chain carries TRBV15 and TRBJ1-2, with 9 bases that match TRBD1. Germline CDR1 LNHNV, CDR2 YYDKDF (reference sequence). V shed 5 bases and J 7 bases; nucleotides not matched to a gene: 8. The CDR3 has 14 amino acids. CDR3 in amino acids: CATSRGTGSRGYTF. Here the CDR3 DNA reads TGTGCCACCAGCCGCGGGACAGGGAGTCGTGGCTACACCTTC.

This chain connects TRBV24-1 to TRBJ1-2; a weak D match, TRBD1 (5 bases). Between the trimmed V and J ends, which lost 6 bases and 4 bases, there was a span of 14 bases. Germline assignment: CDR1 KGHDR and CDR2 SFDVKD. The CDR3 has 14 residues. CDR3 bases: TGTGCCACCAGTTCTACAGGCACATTCTATGGCTACACCTTC. This sequence encodes CATSSTGTFYGYTF.

The chain carries TRBV2 and TRBJ2-5; the match to TRBD1 covers 7 bases. CDR1 is SNHLY, CDR2 FYNNEI, per germline. V dropped 7 bases and J dropped 1; count of bases not matched to a gene: 6. CDR3 length: 14 amino acids. The CDR3 spells CASTRTGPQETQYF. The DNA for the CDR3 is TGTGCCAGCACGAGGACAGGACCCCAAGAGACCCAGTACTTC.

J is TRBJ1-1 and V is TRBV7-9; 7 positions match TRBD1. Germline assignment: CDR1 SEHNR and CDR2 FQNEAQ (reference sequence). There are 14 residues in the CDR3. The V and J ends lost 5 bases and 11 bases, in that order; junction bases with no gene match: 14. CDR3 protein: CASSTRTGDRGAFF. DNA for the CDR3: TGTGCCAGCAGCACACGGACAGGAGATAGGGGGGCTTTCTTT.

The chain has TRBV15 and TRBJ1-1; perhaps TRBD1 as D (5 bases). The CDR3 length is 14 residues. V was clipped by 4 bases and J by 7 bases, with 16 bases between them. Germline V gives CDR1 LNHNV, CDR2 YYDKDF (reference sequence). CDR3: CATSKGGAENEAFF. For the CDR3, the DNA is TGTGCCACCAGCAAGGGAGGGGCGGAGAATGAAGCTTTCTTT.

The CDR3 nucleotides read TGCAGTGTCACGACGGGACAGGGGACCTACGAGCAGTACTTC. It translates to CSVTTGQGTYEQYF. The chain is built from TRBV20-1 and TRBJ2-7; 10 nucleotides align to TRBD1. Germline V lookup: CDR1 DFQATT, CDR2 SNEGSKA (reference sequence). The CDR3 has 14 residues. V was pared by 7 bases and J by 2 bases, with 8 bases of the junction left unmatched.

This sequence joins TRBV2 and TRBJ1-5, with a tentative D call TRBD1 (5 bases). Trimming took off 4 bases at V and 2 bases at J, with 15 bases between the two ends. CDR1 and CDR2 (germline): SNHLY, FYNNEI. CDR3 length: 16 residues. The CDR3 is CASSARRGGGNQPQHF. CDR3 DNA sequence: TGTGCCAGCAGTGCTAGAAGGGGCGGTGGCAATCAGCCCCAGCATTTT.